This T cell receptor beta chain stems from a study of cytomegalovirus exposure and HLA in healthy donors. In the study overall: About 85 million unique TCR sequences came from HLA-typed donors in an early release. Among the 400 or so donors who were genotyped, roughly 86% fell in the genetic ancestry cluster that is associated with self-reported Caucasian donors. Overall study results and limits: What a later analysis reportedly showed was that an Asian-associated ancestry cluster had fewer N-insertions than the 666-donor mean. Altogether, 160 or so TCR beta chains were recorded as cytomegalovirus-associated.

PCR involved 60 Vbeta and 13 Jbeta primers. Some clones are missing from TCRdb's copy, which holds only in-frame ones; the method was immunoSEQ multiplex PCR. The table has roughly 120,000 clones, over 60% seen once. About this clone: Its antigen is currently unknown.

Trimming pared 3 bases from V and 0 bases from J, leaving 16 bases between. The CDR3 extends over 18 amino acids. Germline V lookup: CDR1 SGDLS, CDR2 YYNGEE. The chain couples TRBV9 to TRBJ2-6, with D maybe TRBD2 (5 bases). Input material: PBMCs. This TCR was recovered from a woman aged 40 to 49 in good health and CMV-seropositive. CDR3 in DNA: TGTGCCAGCAGCGGGGCTACGGGAAGGAGCTCTGGGGCCAACGTCCTGACTTTC. Translating gives CASSGATGRSSGANVLTF.